One and the same sample provided the 24 T cell receptor beta chains below, sequenced in a study of cytomegalovirus exposure and HLA in healthy donors. The PCR was carried out with 60 Vbeta primers and 13 Jbeta primers. Using immunoSEQ multiplex PCR, the repertoire was profiled, and TCRdb retains in-frame clones only, with some absent. The top ten hold about 1.7% of the sample, which has about 150,000 clones, about a tenth seen once. Material: PBMCs. These receptors all stem from a male donor in good health and CMV-seronegative.

The chain joins TRBV4-3 to TRBJ1-4, with D tentatively TRBD1 (6 bases). This CDR3 spans 15 amino acids. Germline CDR1 reads LGHNA; CDR2 reads YSLEER. The V end lost 4 bases, the J end lost 0 bases, and 9 bases lay between the germline ends. This chain's CDR3 is CASSPRTATNEKLFF. The CDR3 nucleotides are TGCGCCAGCAGCCCACGGACAGCAACTAATGAAAAACTGTTTTTT.

This clone was counted only a few times. The chain is built from TRBV6-5 and TRBJ2-1, with D possibly matching TRBD1 (6 bases). This CDR3 is 15 amino acids long. V lost 2 bases and J 9 bases, leaving 17 bases between the germline ends. CDR1 and CDR2 from the germline V gene are MNHEY and SVGAGI. Here the CDR3 DNA reads TGTGCCAGCAGTTACGCGACGGGACAAAACTCTGAGCAGTTCTTC. It codes for CASSYATGQNSEQFF.

In this sample, this clone turned up a few times. CDR3 sequence (DNA): TGTGCCAGCAGCCGAGACTTCTATTCTGAAGCTTTCTTT. This codes for CASSRDFYSEAFF. The chain combines TRBV14 with TRBJ1-1; D gene unclear. Germline V gene lookup returns CDR1 SGHDN and CDR2 FVKESK. V was cut by 4 bases and J by 6 bases, with 12 bases left in between. The length of the CDR3 is 13 residues.

The sample holds a few counts of this clone. The chain has TRBV4-3 and TRBJ1-2; D is possibly TRBD1 (5 bases). Germline CDR1 is LGHNA and CDR2 is YSLEER. The CDR3 length is 17 residues. The ends were cut back, 0 bases at V and 6 bases at J, with 20 bases in the middle. In nucleotides, the CDR3 is TGCGCCAGCAGCCAAGATAGAGGTGCGCAGGGTGAGAATGGCTACACCTTC. Translation gives CASSQDRGAQGENGYTF.

This clone came up a few times. The chain employs TRBV7-2 and TRBJ1-4, with 10 bases that match TRBD1. V lost 2 bases and J lost 6; bases outside the gene matches: 3. This CDR3 has 15 residues. The germline V gene encodes CDR1 SGHTA and CDR2 FQGNSA. CDR3 DNA: TGTGCCAGCAGCTTATTAGGACAGGGGGATGAAAAACTGTTTTTT. This codes for CASSLLGQGDEKLFF.

This rearrangement joins TRBV19 to TRBJ1-5, with TRBD1 matching 9 bases. The CDR3 is 15 residues long. Germline CDR1 LNHDA, CDR2 SQIVND (reference sequence). The J segment lost 3 bases and the V segment lost 5 bases, leaving 5 bases of the junction unmatched. The CDR3 loop reads CASSLGQGINQPQHF. The CDR3 bases are TGTGCCAGTAGTCTAGGACAGGGGATCAATCAGCCCCAGCATTTT.

V usage is TRBV5-1 and J usage is TRBJ2-5; D perhaps matches TRBD1 (8 bases). CDR3 length: 16 residues. Trimming left V 0 bases short and J 5 bases short, with 17 bases between. Germline lookup yields CDR1 SGHRS and CDR2 YFSETQ. The DNA of the CDR3 is TGCGCCAGCAGCTTGGGACAGGGGAGGGCTTCGGAGACCCAGTACTTC. This gives the protein CASSLGQGRASETQYF.

The J gene is TRBJ1-2, the V gene TRBV28; 11 bases fit TRBD1. The CDR3 is 17 residues long. Trimming cost V 2 bases and J 2 bases; bases outside gene matches: 7. Looked up from germline, CDR1 is MDHEN and CDR2 is SYDVKM. The CDR3 coding sequence is TGTGCCAGCAGTTTAATCGGACAGGGGGCGCGGAACTATGGCTACACCTTC. This sequence encodes CASSLIGQGARNYGYTF.

This clone was seen more than once but under ten times. The J gene is TRBJ2-3, the V gene TRBV18; 7 bases line up with TRBD1. The CDR3 consists of 14 residues. The V segment lost 4 bases and the J segment 3 bases; nucleotides outside the gene matches: 4. Germline CDR1 is KGHSH and CDR2 is LQKENI. CDR3 nucleotide sequence: TGTGCCAGCTCACGAGGCAGGGGGACAGATACGCAGTATTTT. It encodes CASSRGRGTDTQYF.

There are a few counts of this clone. The chain's CDR3 is CASSQGDNPYGYTF. CDR3 sequence (DNA): TGTGCCAGCAGCCAAGGGGACAATCCCTATGGCTACACCTTC. The chain employs TRBV4-2 and TRBJ1-2; D perhaps matches TRBD1 (6 bases). The CDR3 consists of 14 residues. Trimming stripped 1 base from V and 4 bases from J, with 10 bases between. From germline, CDR1 is LGHNA and CDR2 YNFKEQ.

V is TRBV5-1 and J is TRBJ2-7, with 10 bases aligning to TRBD2. The V gene's germline CDR1 is SGHRS and CDR2 YFSETQ. The CDR3 sequence is 14 residues long. J lost 8 bases, V lost 6 bases, and 11 bases had no gene match. The CDR3 region is CASTLGLAGAKQYF. The DNA of the CDR3 is TGCGCCAGCACCCTGGGGCTAGCGGGAGCAAAGCAGTACTTC.

This chain joins TRBV15 and TRBJ1-5, with 8 bases identical to TRBD1. V shed 3 bases, J shed 7 bases, and the junction held 11 bases outside the gene matches. Per the germline V gene, CDR1 is LNHNV and CDR2 is YYDKDF (reference sequence). The CDR3 runs to 16 residues. The CDR3 nucleotides are TGTGCCACCAGCAGTGAGGACAGGGCATCCCGACAGCCCCAGCATTTT. Its protein product is CATSSEDRASRQPQHF. Combining the CDR3 with reference TRBV15 and TRBJ1-5 gives the whole variable domain DAMVIQNPRYQVTQFGKPVTLSCSQTLNHNVMYWYQQKSSQAPKLLFHYYDKDFNNEADTPDNFQSRRPNTSFCFLDIRSPGLGDTAMYLCATSSEDRASRQPQHFGDGTRLSIL.

V is TRBV10-3 and J is TRBJ1-2, with a possible D match to TRBD1 (5 bases). Germline CDR1 ENHRY, CDR2 SYGVKD. The CDR3 sequence is 11 residues long. Here the CDR3 reads CAGGTGYGYTF. As DNA, the CDR3 is TGTGCGGGGGGGACTGGCTATGGCTACACCTTC.

This clone was picked up a small number of times. V usage is TRBV6-4 and J usage is TRBJ2-5, with 9 nucleotides matching TRBD2. In germline, CDR1 is MRHNA, CDR2 SNTAGT. Germline trimming cut 4 bases from V and 3 bases from J; bases unmatched to any gene: 3. The CDR3 sequence is 14 residues long. The CDR3 loop reads CASSVSGGEETQYF. In DNA, the CDR3 is TGTGCCAGCAGTGTTAGCGGGGGAGAAGAGACCCAGTACTTC.

A few counts support this clone. The chain joins TRBV5-1 to TRBJ2-7; the match to TRBD2 covers 8 bases. Germline V CDR1 and CDR2: SGHRS, YFSETQ. The CDR3 length is 16 residues. Trimming at V came to 1 base and at J to 3 bases, leaving 9 bases not matched to a gene. CDR3 region: CASSLFSGGRDYEQYF. In DNA form, the CDR3 reads TGCGCCAGCAGCTTGTTCTCGGGAGGGCGGGACTACGAGCAGTACTTC.

V usage is TRBV5-1 and J usage is TRBJ2-3, with TRBD2 identical over 14 bases. The CDR3 runs to 19 residues. In germline, CDR1 is SGHRS, CDR2 YFSETQ. J gave up 0 bases and V 4 bases, and 10 bases lay outside the gene matches. For the CDR3, the DNA is TGCGCCAGCAGCAGGTCCGGGACTAGCGGGGGATCTAGCACAGATACGCAGTATTTT. Translating gives CASSRSGTSGGSSTDTQYF.

This chain uses TRBV5-4 with TRBJ1-1; the match to TRBD1 covers 8 bases. J gave up 4 bases and V 10 bases, and 12 bases lay outside the gene matches. The CDR3 sequence is 14 residues long. The germline V gene encodes CDR1 SGHNT and CDR2 YYREEE (reference sequence). CDR3 sequence reads: CALKPDRGSTEAFF. The CDR3 DNA is TGTGCCCTCAAGCCCGACAGGGGAAGCACTGAAGCTTTCTTT. The full variable domain, completed using reference TRBV5-4 and TRBJ1-1, is ETGVTQSPTHLIKTRGQQVTLRCSSQSGHNTVSWYQQALGQGPQFIFQYYREEENGRGNFPPRFSGLQFPNYSSELNVNALELDDSALYLCALKPDRGSTEAFFGQGTRLTVV.

V usage is TRBV30 and J usage is TRBJ2-5, with D possibly being TRBD1 (5 bases). CDR3 length equals 15 residues. Trimming took 2 bases from V and 9 from J, leaving 22 bases between them. Germline lookup yields CDR1 GTSNPN and CDR2 SVGIG (reference sequence). In DNA, the CDR3 is TGTGCCTGGAGTCCCCAGGGCAGCGTTTTATGGGCCCAGTACTTC. Translation gives CAWSPQGSVLWAQYF.

This clone was observed a handful of times. V is TRBV19 and J is TRBJ1-1; D unclear. This CDR3 has 14 amino acids. V lost 3 bases, J lost 4 bases, and 12 bases lay in between. CDR1 and CDR2 from the germline V gene are LNHDA and SQIVND (reference sequence). The CDR3 region is CASSMAVQVTEAFF. The CDR3 DNA is TGTGCCAGTAGTATGGCAGTCCAGGTCACTGAAGCTTTCTTT.

This clone was recorded a few times. CDR3 sequence reads: CAISEASGREQFF. As DNA, the CDR3 is TGTGCCATCAGTGAGGCTAGCGGGAGAGAGCAGTTCTTC. This chain connects TRBV10-3 to TRBJ2-1, with 10 bases matching TRBD2. Germline V lookup: CDR1 ENHRY, CDR2 SYGVKD. The CDR3 sequence is 13 residues long. Trimming at V came to 2 bases and at J to 10 bases, leaving 2 bases not matched to a gene.

This clone was detected only a few times. V and J are TRBV6-5 and TRBJ1-2; D might be TRBD1 (6 bases). The CDR3 spans 13 residues. V dropped 4 bases and J dropped 7 bases, with 13 bases sitting between them. Germline CDR1 is MNHEY and CDR2 is SVGAGI. CDR3: CASSSSGVRGYTF. In DNA form, the CDR3 reads TGTGCCAGCAGTTCGTCAGGGGTGCGTGGCTACACCTTC.

A few counts support this clone. The chain is built from TRBV4-1 and TRBJ2-7, with 9 bases fitting TRBD2. The V gene's germline CDR1 is MGHRA and CDR2 YSYEKL. CDR3 length: 16 amino acids. V was pared by 1 base and J by 3 bases, with 7 bases of the junction left unmatched. CDR3 sequence (DNA): TGCGCCAGCAGCCAAGCCCCGACTAGCGGATACTACGAGCAGTACTTC. It yields the protein CASSQAPTSGYYEQYF.

This clone turned up a few times. This chain joins TRBV2 and TRBJ1-2; 7 positions agree with TRBD1. Germline CDR1 is SNHLY and CDR2 is FYNNEI. With V trimmed by 6 bases and J by 3 bases, 7 bases remained unmatched. The CDR3 spans 14 residues. The chain's CDR3 is CASRKGTEDYGYTF. For the CDR3, the DNA is TGTGCCAGCAGGAAAGGGACAGAGGACTATGGCTACACCTTC.

The CDR3: CASSHTGAGYTF. The CDR3 nucleotides are TGTGCCAGCAGTCATACAGGGGCTGGCTACACCTTC. The chain joins TRBV27 to TRBJ1-2; 7 bases fit TRBD1. Germline lookup yields CDR1 MNHEY and CDR2 SMNVEV (reference sequence). CDR3 length: 12 amino acids. The J segment lost 7 bases and the V segment lost 5 bases, leaving 4 bases of the junction unmatched.